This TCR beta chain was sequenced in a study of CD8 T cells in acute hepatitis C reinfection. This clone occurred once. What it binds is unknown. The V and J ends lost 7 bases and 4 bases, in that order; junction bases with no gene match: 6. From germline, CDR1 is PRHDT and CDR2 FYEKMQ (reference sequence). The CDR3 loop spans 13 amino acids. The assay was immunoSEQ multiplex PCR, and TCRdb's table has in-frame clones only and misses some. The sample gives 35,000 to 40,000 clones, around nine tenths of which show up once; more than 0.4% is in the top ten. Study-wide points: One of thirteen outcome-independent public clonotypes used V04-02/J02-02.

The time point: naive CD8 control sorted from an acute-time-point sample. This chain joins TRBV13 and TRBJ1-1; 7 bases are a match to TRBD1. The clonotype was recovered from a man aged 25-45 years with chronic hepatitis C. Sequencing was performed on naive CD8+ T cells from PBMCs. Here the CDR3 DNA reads TGTGCCAGCAAGGGGGCTTCTTCCACTGAAGCTTTCTTT. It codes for CASKGASSTEAFF.